One sample yielded the 10 T cell receptor beta chains listed below, sequenced in a study of cytotoxic CD8 clonotypes in ibrutinib-treated CLL. Assay used: immunoSEQ multiplex PCR; TCRdb lists only in-frame clones, some missing. The table shows 85,000 or so clones, with more than 75% occurring only once. The source material was PBMCs, sampled after 12 months of ibrutinib treatment. These receptors were collected from a human donor with chronic lymphocytic leukemia.

The CDR3 nucleotides read TGTGCCAGCAGCTTATTTCAGGATGCCGCCGAGCAGTACTTC. This codes for CASSLFQDAAEQYF. This chain connects TRBV7-2 to TRBJ2-7; no firm D call. Trimming pared 2 bases from V and 6 bases from J, leaving 14 bases between. Germline V gives CDR1 SGHTA, CDR2 FQGNSA. The CDR3 covers 14 residues.

This rearrangement joins TRBV30 to TRBJ1-4, with no clear D. CDR3 length equals 16 residues. V was clipped by 0 bases and J by 11 bases, with 22 bases between them. Germline V gives CDR1 GTSNPN, CDR2 SVGIG (reference sequence). The CDR3, as DNA: TGTGCCTGGAGTGTCCCCCTGAGAGGCCTGAAAGGGAAACTGTTTTTT. This translates into CAWSVPLRGLKGKLFF. Filled out from reference TRBV30 and TRBJ1-4, the complete variable domain reads SQTIHQWPATLVQPVGSPLSLECTVEGTSNPNLYWYRQAAGRGLQLLFYSVGIGQISSEVPQNLSASRPQDRQFILSSKKLLLSDSGFYLCAWSVPLRGLKGKLFFGSGTQLSVL.

V is TRBV5-1 and J is TRBJ2-7; D might be TRBD2 (5 bases). This CDR3 comprises 13 residues. V was shortened by 0 bases and J by 4 bases, with 8 bases between the two germline ends. CDR1 is SGHRS and CDR2 is YFSETQ in the germline V gene. CDR3 in DNA: TGCGCCAGCAGCTTGGTGTCGGGGTACGAGCAGTACTTC. Translated: CASSLVSGYEQYF.

The J gene is TRBJ1-2, the V gene TRBV28; D is perhaps TRBD1 (5 bases). This CDR3 has 15 amino acids. V was clipped by 10 bases and J by 3 bases, with 21 bases between them. The V gene's germline CDR1 is MDHEN and CDR2 SYDVKM. CDR3 amino acids: CATPRGSGIDYGYTF. The CDR3 coding sequence is TGTGCCACCCCCCGTGGATCAGGGATAGACTATGGCTACACCTTC.

V and J are TRBV27 and TRBJ2-1; 9 bases fit TRBD1. V was pared by 8 bases and J by 2 bases, with 4 bases of the junction left unmatched. Germline-derived CDR1 and CDR2 are MNHEY and SMNVEV (reference sequence). This CDR3 is built from 14 residues. The CDR3 spells CASRRDRAYNEQFF. For the CDR3, the DNA is TGTGCCAGCCGTCGGGACAGGGCCTACAATGAGCAGTTCTTC.

The chain combines TRBV28 with TRBJ1-4, with D hard to call. The CDR3 length is 14 residues. Looked up from germline, CDR1 is MDHEN and CDR2 is SYDVKM. With 6 bases removed from V and 0 bases from J, the gap between germline ends came to 8 bases. This CDR3 is CASREGATNEKLFF. The CDR3 DNA reads TGTGCCAGCAGAGAGGGTGCAACTAATGAAAAACTGTTTTTT.

The CDR3 loop reads CASSPPNHYYEQYF. CDR3 nucleotides: TGTGCCAGCTCACCACCTAACCACTACTACGAGCAGTACTTC. The gene calls are TRBV18 and TRBJ2-7; D gene uncertain. The CDR3 is 14 residues long. Trimming stripped 0 bases from V and 3 bases from J, with 9 bases between. The V gene's germline CDR1 is KGHSH and CDR2 LQKENI.

The chain carries TRBV5-5 and TRBJ1-2, with 7 bases lining up with TRBD1. V shed 4 bases, J shed 4 bases, and the junction held 10 bases outside the gene matches. The CDR3 has 15 amino acids. CDR1 is SGHKS and CDR2 is YYEKEE in the germline V gene (reference sequence). This chain's CDR3 is CASSQAGQSLYGYTF. The CDR3 DNA reads as TGTGCCAGCAGCCAGGCGGGACAGTCCCTCTATGGCTACACCTTC.

The chain uses TRBV19 and TRBJ1-1, with unresolved D. The CDR3 is made up of 14 amino acids. Trimming left V 9 bases short and J 1 base short, with 15 bases between. Germline CDR1 is LNHDA and CDR2 is SQIVND (reference sequence). CDR3 coding DNA: TGTGCCAGCGTCCGGGCCGTGGGGAACACTGAAGCTTTCTTT. Amino acid sequence: CASVRAVGNTEAFF.

The gene calls are TRBV9 and TRBJ2-1; 9 bases map to TRBD2. The J segment lost 2 bases and the V segment lost 0 bases, leaving 3 bases of the junction unmatched. The CDR3 loop spans 16 amino acids. Per germline, CDR1 SGDLS and CDR2 YYNGEE. The CDR3 nucleotides are TGTGCCAGCAGCGTAGACCCTAGCGGGACCTACAATGAGCAGTTCTTC. Its translation is CASSVDPSGTYNEQFF.